These 19 T cell receptor beta chains were sequenced from one sample in a study of T cell repertoires in cytomegalovirus infection. For these TCRs, the target antigens are not known. TCRdb called the reads again in MiXCR, with one record for every CDR3 protein. The sample has some 800,000 distinct CDR3 sequences, approximately 30% seen once. The sequencing here drew on cultured CD8+ T cells from PBMCs, taken from culture after CMV antigen stimulation. These receptors all come from a human donor in good health (CMV status not recorded). Some clones in this sample may be carry-over from other donors' samples.

V and J are TRBV27 and TRBJ2-1; D gene unclear. The CDR3 is 17 residues long. Trimming shortened V by 2 bases and J by 5 bases, and 19 bases separated the two germline ends. Germline values: CDR1 MNHEY, CDR2 SMNVEV (reference sequence). CDR3 nucleotide sequence: TGTGCCAGCAGTTTAGGGGTGCGGCTGAACTTCGACAATGAGCAGTTCTTC. Its translation is CASSLGVRLNFDNEQFF.

About this clonotype: A much bigger clone sits one base away, suggesting this may be a read error. The CDR3 nucleotides are TGTGCCAGCGGAGCGGGTGAAAAACTGTTTTTT. Translated: CASGAGEKLFF. The rearrangement links TRBV7-6 to TRBJ1-4; D ambiguous. The CDR3 loop spans 11 amino acids. Germline V gives CDR1 SGHVS, CDR2 FNYEAQ. Trimming took 8 bases from V and 7 from J, leaving 8 bases between them. Full variable domain (remainder filled in from reference TRBV7-6 and TRBJ1-4): GAGVSQSPRYKVTKRGQDVALRCDPISGHVSLYWYRQALGQGPEFLTYFNYEAQQDKSGLPNDRFSAERPEGSISTLTIQRTEQRDSAMYRCASGAGEKLFFGSGTQLSVL.

This sequence joins TRBV15 and TRBJ2-5; TRBD2 matches at 10 bases. CDR3 length: 16 amino acids. CDR1 is LNHNV, CDR2 YYDKDF, per germline (reference sequence). After removal of 4 bases from V and 2 bases from J, the junction contained 7 bases not matched to a gene. The chain's CDR3 is CATSIAGGDYQETQYF. The CDR3 DNA is TGTGCCACCAGCATAGCGGGGGGAGACTATCAAGAGACCCAGTACTTC.

This clonotype was seen a few times. The DNA for the CDR3 is TGTGCCAGCTCACCGAACTGGAACACTGAAGCTTTCTTT. Its translation is CASSPNWNTEAFF. The gene calls are TRBV18 and TRBJ1-1; D remains ambiguous. V lost 3 bases and J lost 1, with 6 bases in between. CDR3 length: 13 amino acids. CDR1 and CDR2 from the germline V gene are KGHSH and LQKENI.

This clonotype was observed many times. V usage is TRBV6-1 and J usage is TRBJ1-5, with D possibly matching TRBD1 (6 bases). The CDR3 has 14 amino acids. Per germline, CDR1 MNHNS and CDR2 SASEGT. V lost 5 bases and J 6 bases, leaving 14 bases between the germline ends. The CDR3 DNA reads as TGTGCCAGCAGTCAACAGGGAATAAGTCAGCCCCAGCATTTT. Translation gives CASSQQGISQPQHF.

This chain links TRBV6-5 with TRBJ1-3; D ambiguous. V lost 6 bases and J lost 4, with 13 bases in between. The CDR3 has 14 residues. The germline V gene has CDR1 MNHEY and CDR2 SVGAGI. CDR3 in amino acids: CASRNLFDGNTIYF. CDR3 nucleotides: TGTGCCAGCAGGAACTTATTTGACGGAAACACCATATATTTT.

V usage is TRBV5-1 and J usage is TRBJ2-1; D is perhaps TRBD1 or TRBD2 (5 bases each). This CDR3 has 15 residues. Germline CDR1 SGHRS, CDR2 YFSETQ. Between the trimmed V and J ends, which lost 1 base and 7 bases, there was a span of 15 bases. As DNA, the CDR3 is TGCGCCAGCAGCTTGACGGCTAGTTGGGGGAATGAGCAGTTCTTC. Protein product: CASSLTASWGNEQFF. The whole variable domain, remainder taken from reference TRBV5-1 and TRBJ2-1, is KAGVTQTPRYLIKTRGQQVTLSCSPISGHRSVSWYQQTPGQGLQFLFEYFSETQRNKGNFPGRFSGRQFSNSRSEMNVSTLELGDSALYLCASSLTASWGNEQFFGPGTRLTVL.

This clonotype was found many times. This rearrangement joins TRBV7-2 to TRBJ2-3, with 11 bases that match TRBD2. J gave up 6 bases and V 5 bases, and 13 bases lay outside the gene matches. CDR1 and CDR2 from the germline V gene are SGHTA and FQGNSA. This CDR3 contains 17 residues. The CDR3 region is CASSLFGSGGVFDTQYF. CDR3 in DNA: TGTGCCAGCAGCCTGTTCGGTAGCGGGGGGGTGTTTGATACGCAGTATTTT. The whole variable domain, filled in from reference TRBV7-2 and TRBJ2-3, reads GAGVSQSPSNKVTEKGKDVELRCDPISGHTALYWYRQSLGQGLEFLIYFQGNSAPDKSGLPSDRFSAERTGGSVSTLTIQRTQQEDSAVYLCASSLFGSGGVFDTQYFGPGTRLTVL.

The rearrangement links TRBV5-4 to TRBJ2-2, with D unclear. This CDR3 has 14 residues. Germline CDR1 reads SGHNT; CDR2 reads YYREEE (reference sequence). The ends were cut back, 4 bases at V and 6 bases at J, with 13 bases in the middle. The CDR3 is CASSPFDKAGELFF. CDR3 bases: TGTGCCAGCAGCCCATTTGATAAGGCCGGGGAGCTGTTTTTT.

V gene TRBV10-3 combines with J gene TRBJ1-4, with a weak D call TRBD1 (6 bases). Germline V CDR1 and CDR2: ENHRY, SYGVKD. The length of the CDR3 is 16 residues. With 3 bases removed from V and 0 bases from J, the gap between germline ends came to 11 bases. CDR3 sequence reads: CAISETRQATNEKLFF. The CDR3 region has the DNA TGTGCCATCAGTGAAACCCGACAGGCAACTAATGAAAAACTGTTTTTT.

The CDR3 coding sequence is TGTGCCAGCAGTTCTACAGGGGGCCGCATGAACACTGAAGCTTTCTTT. Its protein is CASSSTGGRMNTEAFF. V gene TRBV2 combines with J gene TRBJ1-1; 9 bases are a match to TRBD1. V trimming: 5 bases; J trimming: 0 bases; junction bases outside the gene matches: 7. The CDR3 loop spans 16 amino acids. Per the germline V gene, CDR1 is SNHLY and CDR2 is FYNNEI.

The chain uses TRBV12-3 or TRBV12-4 and TRBJ1-1; weak D call: TRBD1 (5 bases). The CDR3 loop spans 17 amino acids. V was pared by 2 bases and J by 0 bases, with 16 bases between. The CDR3 bases are TGTGCCAGCAGTTTATCGTCGACAGAAACCATGAACACTGAAGCTTTCTTT. Its translation: CASSLSSTETMNTEAFF.

At least ten counts were recorded for this clonotype. The V call is TRBV20-1, the J call TRBJ2-1; maybe TRBD1 (5 bases). The CDR3 spans 14 residues. Germline V gene sequence: CDR1 DFQATT, CDR2 SNEGSKA (reference sequence). V lost 6 bases, J lost 3 bases, and 15 bases lay in between. The CDR3 DNA reads as TGCAGTGCCCTCAAGGACACACACTACAATGAGCAGTTCTTC. It codes for CSALKDTHYNEQFF.

This clonotype has more than one count but fewer than ten. The rearrangement joins TRBV27 to TRBJ2-5, with TRBD1 as a possible D gene (6 bases). Germline loops: CDR1 MNHEY, CDR2 SMNVEV (reference sequence). This CDR3 is built from 17 residues. The V gene lost 3 bases and the J gene lost 6 bases, with 23 bases spanning the gap. The CDR3 DNA is TGTGCCAGCAGTTTCGGGCAGGGGATAGGGCCTCCGAAGACCCAGTACTTC. Translation gives CASSFGQGIGPPKTQYF.

The J gene is TRBJ2-6, the V gene TRBV6-2 or TRBV6-3, with D perhaps matching TRBD2 (5 bases). Germline V gene lookup returns CDR1 MNHEY and CDR2 SVGEGT. Deletions cut 3 bases from V and 2 bases from J, with 11 bases between. The CDR3 has 16 residues. CDR3 nucleotides: TGTGCCAGCAGTTATATGAGGGAAACTGGGGCCAACGTCCTGACTTTC. It yields the protein CASSYMRETGANVLTF.

On this clonotype: A clone one base away is much larger, so this may be a read error. J is TRBJ1-1 and V is TRBV7-2; TRBD1 is a possible D gene (6 bases). Germline-derived CDR1 and CDR2 are SGHTA and FQGNSA. CDR3 length: 15 amino acids. CDR3 DNA: TGTGTCAGCAGCCTGCATGGGGGGCCGAACACTGAAGCTTTCTTT. It codes for CVSSLHGGPNTEAFF.

This clonotype was counted at least ten times. The gene calls are TRBV6-1 and TRBJ1-1; 9 bases are shared with TRBD1. Germline V gives CDR1 MNHNS, CDR2 SASEGT. The ends lost 2 bases at V and 8 bases at J; junction bases unmatched: 3. The CDR3 consists of 13 residues. The CDR3 coding sequence is TGTGCCAGCAGTGAATGGACAGGGGAAGAAGCTTTCTTT. This sequence encodes CASSEWTGEEAFF.

The chain is built from TRBV27 and TRBJ2-2; either TRBD1 or TRBD2 may supply D (7 bases each). V shed 4 bases and J shed 6 bases, with 15 bases lying between them. Germline V gene data show CDR1 as MNHEY and CDR2 as SMNVEV (reference sequence). The CDR3 runs 15 residues. This CDR3 reads CASSSTGRVPGELFF. The CDR3 coding sequence is TGTGCCAGCAGTTCGACAGGGAGGGTCCCCGGGGAGCTGTTTTTT.

This clonotype was counted only a few times. V usage is TRBV4-1 and J usage is TRBJ2-3; 11 nucleotides match TRBD2. V was pared by 0 bases and J by 2 bases, with 10 bases of the junction left unmatched. This CDR3 comprises 19 residues. The germline CDR1 and CDR2 sequences are MGHRA and YSYEKL. CDR3 residues: CASSQDLLAGGRNTDTQYF. The CDR3 coding sequence is TGCGCCAGCAGCCAAGATCTGCTAGCGGGGGGACGTAACACAGATACGCAGTATTTT.